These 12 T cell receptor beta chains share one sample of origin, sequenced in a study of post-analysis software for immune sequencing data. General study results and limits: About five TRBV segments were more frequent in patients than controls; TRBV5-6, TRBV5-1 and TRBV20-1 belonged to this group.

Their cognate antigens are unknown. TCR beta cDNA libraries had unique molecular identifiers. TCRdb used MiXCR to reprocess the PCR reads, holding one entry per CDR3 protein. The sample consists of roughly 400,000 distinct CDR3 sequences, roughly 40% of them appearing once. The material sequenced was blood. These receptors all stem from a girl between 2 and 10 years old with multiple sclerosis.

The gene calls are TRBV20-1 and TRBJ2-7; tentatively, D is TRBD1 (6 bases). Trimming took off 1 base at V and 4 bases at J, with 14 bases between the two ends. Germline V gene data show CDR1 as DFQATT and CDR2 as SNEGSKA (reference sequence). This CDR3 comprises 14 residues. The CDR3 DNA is TGCAGTGCTAGAGCTACAGGGCGGGCTTACGAGCAGTACTTC. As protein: CSARATGRAYEQYF.

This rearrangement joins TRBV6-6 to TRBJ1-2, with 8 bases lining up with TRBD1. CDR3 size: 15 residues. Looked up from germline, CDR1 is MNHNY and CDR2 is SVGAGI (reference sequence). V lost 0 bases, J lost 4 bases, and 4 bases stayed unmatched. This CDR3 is CASSYSRTGSYGYTF. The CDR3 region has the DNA TGTGCCAGCAGTTACTCAAGGACAGGGTCCTATGGCTACACCTTC.

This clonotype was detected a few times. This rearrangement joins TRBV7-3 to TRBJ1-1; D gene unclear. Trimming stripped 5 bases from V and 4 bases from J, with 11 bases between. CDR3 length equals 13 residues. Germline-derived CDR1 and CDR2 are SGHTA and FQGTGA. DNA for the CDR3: TGTGCCAGCAGCCAAACTGGGTCCACTGAAGCTTTCTTT. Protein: CASSQTGSTEAFF.

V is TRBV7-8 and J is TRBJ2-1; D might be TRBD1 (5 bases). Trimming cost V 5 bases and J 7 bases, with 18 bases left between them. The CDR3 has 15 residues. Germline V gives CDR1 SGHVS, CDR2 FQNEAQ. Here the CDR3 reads CASSVLRQGRNEQFF. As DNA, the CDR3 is TGTGCCAGCAGCGTCTTAAGGCAGGGTAGGAATGAGCAGTTCTTC.

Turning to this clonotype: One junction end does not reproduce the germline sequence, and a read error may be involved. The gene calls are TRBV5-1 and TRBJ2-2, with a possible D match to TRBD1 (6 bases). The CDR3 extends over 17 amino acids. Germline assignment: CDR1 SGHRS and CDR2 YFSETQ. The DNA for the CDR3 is TGCGCCAGCAGCTTGGAGTGGCAGGGGCCGAACGCCGGGGAGCTGTTTTTT. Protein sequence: CASSLEWQGPNAGELFF.

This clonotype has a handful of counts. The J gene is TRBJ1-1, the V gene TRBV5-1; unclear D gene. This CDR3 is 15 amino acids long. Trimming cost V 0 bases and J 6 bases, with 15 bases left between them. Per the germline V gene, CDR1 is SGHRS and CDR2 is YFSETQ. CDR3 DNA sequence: TGCGCCAGCAGCTTGGCAGGATCGGGCCGAGCTGAAGCTTTCTTT. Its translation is CASSLAGSGRAEAFF.

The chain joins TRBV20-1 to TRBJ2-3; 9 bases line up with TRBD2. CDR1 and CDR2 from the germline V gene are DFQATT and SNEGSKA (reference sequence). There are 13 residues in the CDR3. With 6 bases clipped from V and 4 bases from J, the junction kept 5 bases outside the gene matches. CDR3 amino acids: CSAASGKADTQYF. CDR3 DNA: TGCAGTGCCGCTAGCGGGAAGGCAGATACGCAGTATTTT.

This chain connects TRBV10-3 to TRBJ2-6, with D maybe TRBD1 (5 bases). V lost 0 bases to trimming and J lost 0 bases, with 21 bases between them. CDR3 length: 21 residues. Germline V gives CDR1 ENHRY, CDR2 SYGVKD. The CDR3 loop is CAISESGRWGYFSSGANVLTF. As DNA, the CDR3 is TGTGCCATCAGTGAGTCGGGCAGATGGGGCTACTTCAGCTCTGGGGCCAACGTCCTGACTTTC.

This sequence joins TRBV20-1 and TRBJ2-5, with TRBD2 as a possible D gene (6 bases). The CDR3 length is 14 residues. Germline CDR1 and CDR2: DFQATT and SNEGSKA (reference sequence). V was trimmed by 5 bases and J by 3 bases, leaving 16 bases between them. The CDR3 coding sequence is TGCAGTGCTGTCACCGGGACTGAAGAAGAGACCCAGTACTTC. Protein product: CSAVTGTEEETQYF.

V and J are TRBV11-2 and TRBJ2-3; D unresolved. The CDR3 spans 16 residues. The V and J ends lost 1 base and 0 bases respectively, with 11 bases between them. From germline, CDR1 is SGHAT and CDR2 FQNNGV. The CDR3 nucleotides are TGTGCCAGCAGCTTAGCCGGGCGTCCCAGCACAGATACGCAGTATTTT. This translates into CASSLAGRPSTDTQYF. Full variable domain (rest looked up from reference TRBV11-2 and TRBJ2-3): EAGVAQSPRYKIIEKRQSVAFWCNPISGHATLYWYQQILGQGPKLLIQFQNNGVVDDSQLPKDRFSAERLKGVDSTLKIQPAKLEDSAVYLCASSLAGRPSTDTQYFGPGTRLTVL.

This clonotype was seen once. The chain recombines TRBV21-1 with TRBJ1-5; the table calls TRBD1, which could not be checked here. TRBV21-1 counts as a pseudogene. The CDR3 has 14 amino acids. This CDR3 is CASSKVGDNQPQHF. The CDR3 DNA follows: TGTGCCAGCAGCAAAGTGGGGGACAATCAGCCCCAGCATTTT.

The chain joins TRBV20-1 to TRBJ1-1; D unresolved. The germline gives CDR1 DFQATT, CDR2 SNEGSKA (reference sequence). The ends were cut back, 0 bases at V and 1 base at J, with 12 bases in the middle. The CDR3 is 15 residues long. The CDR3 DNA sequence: TGCAGTGCTAGAGACCTCGGGCTGGAGAACACTGAAGCTTTCTTT. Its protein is CSARDLGLENTEAFF.